The source of this T cell receptor (beta chain) is a study of PD-1 blockade in classical Hodgkin lymphoma. Assay used: immunoSEQ multiplex PCR; TCRdb lists only in-frame clones, some missing. Among just under 20,000 clones listed, less than 90% were seen once. Germline CDR1 is PRHDT and CDR2 is FYEKMQ (reference sequence). This CDR3 spans 19 amino acids. J was trimmed by 0 bases and V by 0 bases; bases with no gene match: 8. With regard to this clone: Its cognate antigen is unknown.

Overall study findings and caveats: It was CD4+ TCR diversity, not CD8+, that rose significantly by C4D1. Complete responders started with a diversity level that resembled newly diagnosed patients at baseline.

Documented time point: cycle 4 day 1 (C4D1), after more than five weeks of nivolumab. All trial patients relapsed after autologous stem cell transplantation. PBMCs were thawed, and CD8+ T cells were then isolated from them by magnetic negative selection. Reported best responses ranged across complete response, partial response or progressive disease. Source: CD8+ T cells from blood, taken before the fourth cycle of nivolumab. The chain couples TRBV13 to TRBJ2-1; TRBD2 matches 10 bases. The sequence came from a human donor with classical Hodgkin lymphoma. CDR3 sequence (DNA): TGTGCCAGCAGCTTAGGTGACTTAGCGGGGGGAGACTCCTACAATGAGCAGTTCTTC. It yields the protein CASSLGDLAGGDSYNEQFF.